Listed below are T cell receptor beta chains from one sample, sequenced in a study of blood T cell repertoires in COVID-19. Libraries were prepared by immunoSEQ multiplex PCR; TCRdb keeps only in-frame clonotypes and omits some of them. In the table there are some 220,000 clones, less than 85% of which are singletons. Sequencing was performed on peripheral blood. The receptors here all came from a woman between 65 and 79 years old with acute or convalescent COVID-19. CDR3s include the opening cysteine and the closing phenylalanine or tryptophan. Fields, in order: clone size, V gene, J gene, D gene, CDR3 protein, CDR3 DNA. D genes are given only for firm matches. A row's size may be missing; if present it is once, few, many or a size class.

NA,TRBV24-1,TRBJ1-3,NA,CATSDGGVSGNTIYF,TGTGCCACCAGTGATGGTGGAGTCTCTGGAAACACCATATATTTT
NA,TRBV4-3,TRBJ2-5,TRBD2,CASSQGGGANFETQYF,TGCGCCAGCAGCCAAGGCGGGGGGGCCAATTTCGAGACCCAGTACTTC
NA,TRBV3-1/TRBV3-2,TRBJ2-2,TRBD1,CASSPNRDSNTGELFF,TGTGCCAGCAGTCCAAACCGGGACAGCAACACCGGGGAGCTGTTTTTT
NA,TRBV30,TRBJ1-5,NA,CAWAHGINQPQHF,TGTGCCTGGGCCCACGGTATCAATCAGCCCCAGCATTTT
NA,TRBV6-5,TRBJ1-6,NA,CASSYGAGSYNSPLHF,TGTGCCAGCAGTTACGGGGCGGGGTCCTATAATTCACCCCTCCACTTT
NA,TRBV10-1,TRBJ2-1,NA,CASSETALRYNEQFF,TGCGCCAGCAGTGAGACAGCTCTTCGCTACAATGAGCAGTTCTTC
NA,TRBV6-5,TRBJ1-2,NA,CASSPDSSTPYGYTF,TGTGCCAGCAGTCCGGACTCTTCAACCCCCTATGGCTACACCTTC
NA,TRBV5-6,TRBJ2-5,NA,CASSLGTQETQYF,TGTGCCAGCAGCTTAGGGACTCAAGAGACCCAGTACTTC
NA,TRBV5-1,TRBJ2-3,TRBD2,CASDNRGLGPSSTDTQYF,TGCGCCAGCGACAATAGGGGACTAGGACCCTCTAGCACAGATACGCAGTATTTT
many,TRBV7-9,TRBJ2-3,NA,CASSLASGETISTDTQYF,TGTGCCAGCAGCTTAGCTTCGGGGGAGACGATTTCCACAGATACGCAGTATTTT
NA,TRBV18,TRBJ2-2,NA,CASSPRAANTGELFF,TGTGCCAGCTCACCGAGGGCGGCTAACACCGGGGAGCTGTTTTTT
NA,TRBV3-1/TRBV3-2,TRBJ1-1,NA,CASSQEGGRVTEAFF,TGTGCCAGCAGCCAAGAGGGGGGAAGGGTCACTGAAGCTTTCTTT
NA,TRBV7-2,TRBJ2-5,NA,CASSFRGDSQETQYF,TGTGCCAGCAGCTTTCGTGGGGACTCCCAAGAGACCCAGTACTTC
NA,TRBV25-1,TRBJ1-6,TRBD1,CASRQTGIDSPLHF,TGTGCCAGCAGACAGACAGGGATAGATTCACCCCTCCACTTT
NA,TRBV7-7,TRBJ1-1,NA,CASSSSVNTEAFF,TGTGCCAGCAGCTCCTCAGTGAACACTGAAGCTTTCTTT
NA,TRBV15,TRBJ2-7,TRBD2,CATSGGGSSDEQYF,TGTGCCACCAGCGGGGGGGGAAGCTCAGACGAGCAGTACTTC
NA,TRBV6-5,TRBJ1-5,TRBD1,CASNPGQGAHQPQHF,TGTGCCAGCAATCCAGGACAGGGGGCGCATCAGCCCCAGCATTTT
NA,TRBV7-7,TRBJ2-3,TRBD2,CASSSSSGGKFTDTQYF,TGTGCCAGCAGCTCGTCGAGCGGGGGGAAATTCACAGATACGCAGTATTTT
once,TRBV27,TRBJ1-5,NA,CASSLSRSNQPQHF,TGTGCCAGCAGTTTATCCAGGAGCAATCAGCCCCAGCATTTT
NA,TRBV5-1,TRBJ2-3,NA,CASSLGGSTSTDTQYF,TGCGCCAGCAGCTTGGGCGGTTCCACCTCTACAGATACGCAGTATTTT
many,TRBV12-3/TRBV12-4,TRBJ1-2,NA,CASSLGQSGYTF,TGTGCCAGCAGTTTAGGGCAGTCTGGCTACACCTTC
NA,TRBV5-6,TRBJ2-5,TRBD2,CASTPYGDSGDETQYF,TGTGCCAGCACCCCATACGGCGATAGCGGGGATGAGACCCAGTACTTC
NA,TRBV9,TRBJ1-1,NA,CASSVGLGGGLNTEAFF,TGTGCCAGCAGCGTAGGTTTGGGGGGAGGGTTGAACACTGAAGCTTTCTTT
NA,TRBV19,TRBJ2-7,NA,CASSMNDQSYEQYF,TGTGCCAGTAGTATGAATGATCAGTCCTACGAGCAGTACTTC
NA,TRBV9,TRBJ2-6,TRBD2,CASSLGGNGANVLTF,TGTGCCAGCAGCCTGGGGGGGAACGGGGCCAACGTCCTGACTTTC
NA,TRBV5-1,TRBJ2-1,NA,CASSLDLGSINNEQFF,TGCGCCAGCAGCCTGGATTTAGGGAGTATCAACAATGAGCAGTTCTTC
NA,TRBV7-2,TRBJ2-3,NA,CASSPQGSHTQYF,TGTGCCAGCAGCCCCCAGGGATCCCATACGCAGTATTTT
NA,TRBV10-3,TRBJ2-7,TRBD1,CAISEYSDRGLRGYEQYF,TGTGCCATCAGTGAGTACTCGGACAGGGGACTTCGGGGCTACGAGCAGTACTTC
NA,TRBV2,TRBJ1-5,NA,CASSPQTGGNQPQHF,TGTGCCAGCAGTCCCCAGACAGGCGGCAATCAGCCCCAGCATTTT
NA,TRBV30,TRBJ2-5,TRBD2,CAWSNSGGLTYQETQYF,TGTGCCTGGAGTAATAGCGGGGGGCTCACGTACCAAGAGACCCAGTACTTC
NA,TRBV5-5,TRBJ1-1,TRBD1,CASSFMRRQGQTEAFF,TGTGCCAGCAGCTTTATGAGGCGACAGGGACAAACTGAAGCTTTCTTT
NA,TRBV3-1/TRBV3-2,TRBJ1-2,NA,CASSHRVGYGYTF,TGTGCCAGCAGCCACAGGGTGGGGTATGGCTACACCTTC
NA,TRBV4-2,TRBJ1-4,NA,CASSPSGTLREKLFF,TGTGCCAGCAGCCCAAGCGGGACACTAAGGGAAAAACTGTTTTTT
NA,TRBV6-2/TRBV6-3,TRBJ2-5,NA,CASSYGTARGTQYF,TGTGCCAGCAGTTACGGGACTGCACGGGGGACCCAGTACTTC
NA,TRBV7-6,TRBJ2-1,TRBD1,CASSPYDRGAYNEQFF,TGTGCCAGCAGCCCGTACGACAGGGGCGCCTACAATGAGCAGTTCTTC
NA,TRBV2,TRBJ1-1,TRBD1,CASNWGQGVNTEAFF,TGTGCCAGCAACTGGGGACAGGGGGTGAACACTGAAGCTTTCTTT
NA,TRBV15,TRBJ2-1,NA,CATSRDPGGVTYNEQFF,TGTGCCACCAGCAGAGATCCCGGTGGAGTAACCTACAATGAGCAGTTCTTC
NA,TRBV11-2,TRBJ1-2,TRBD1,CASSHQTGGYGCTF,TGTGCCAGCAGCCACCAAACAGGGGGCTATGGGTGCACCTTC
NA,TRBV7-9,TRBJ2-7,TRBD1,CASSQDRNYEQYF,TGTGCCAGCAGCCAGGACAGGAACTACGAGCAGTACTTC
NA,TRBV6-6,TRBJ2-2,NA,CASSLQGGAGELFF,TGTGCCAGCTCCTTACAGGGGGGGGCCGGGGAGCTGTTTTTT
few,TRBV6-1,TRBJ1-5,NA,CASSSQQISNQPQHF,TGTGCCAGCAGTTCTCAACAGATTAGCAATCAGCCCCAGCATTTT
NA,TRBV11-2,TRBJ1-2,NA,CASSPPITGVEGYGYTF,TGTGCCAGCAGCCCTCCGATTACGGGGGTGGAAGGCTATGGCTACACCTTC